The next 6 T cell receptor beta chains were all read from a single sample in a study of blood T cells in healthy people across ages. Primers used in a second PCR of roughly 7 to 12 cycles were a sample-barcoded 5' primer and a J-beta primer mix. Each CDR3 protein gets one entry after TCRdb re-called the 5' RACE reads with MiXCR. The table shows about 690,000 distinct CDR3 sequences, with approximately 40% occurring only once. The sequenced material came from blood. The receptors come from a man older than 75 in good health.

The chain joins TRBV25-1 to TRBJ2-3; TRBD2 agrees at 7 bases. V was pared by 7 bases and J by 2 bases, with 15 bases of the junction left unmatched. The CDR3 has 17 amino acids. CDR1 and CDR2 from the germline V gene are MGHDK and SYGVNS. Written as DNA, the CDR3 is TGTGCCAGCACAAAGGAGGGTGGAGGGAGGGCCACAGATACGCAGTATTTT. Encoded protein: CASTKEGGGRATDTQYF.

The rearrangement joins TRBV12-3 or TRBV12-4 to TRBJ1-5, with D possibly TRBD1 on 5 matching bases. The CDR3 is made up of 13 amino acids. V lost 3 bases, J lost 7 bases, and 10 bases lay in between. CDR3 in DNA: TGTGCCAGCAGTTTTCGGGGCGTGCAGCCCCAGCATTTT. The encoded protein is CASSFRGVQPQHF.

With regard to this clonotype: Germline is not matched at one junction end, which may reflect a read error. The J gene is TRBJ1-6, the V gene TRBV12-3 or TRBV12-4; maybe TRBD1 (6 bases). The CDR3 is made up of 14 amino acids. The CDR3 spells CASTQGRQNSPPHF. CDR3 in DNA: TGTGCCAGCACCCAGGGGAGGCAGAATTCACCCCCCCACTTT.

There are a few counts of this clonotype. The J gene is TRBJ1-1, the V gene TRBV19; D uncertain. Trimming left V 8 bases short and J 2 bases short, with 12 bases between. This CDR3 is built from 13 residues. Germline values: CDR1 LNHDA, CDR2 SQIVND (reference sequence). This CDR3 reads CASVSRANTEAFF. The CDR3 DNA sequence: TGTGCCAGTGTTTCCAGAGCCAACACTGAAGCTTTCTTT.

The chain carries TRBV20-1 and TRBJ2-3; D is ambiguous. In germline, CDR1 is DFQATT, CDR2 SNEGSKA (reference sequence). The CDR3 contains 12 residues. V gave up 0 bases and J gave up 4 bases, with 5 bases separating them. In DNA form, the CDR3 reads TGCAGTGCTAGAGATCAACCAGATACGCAGTATTTT. It specifies CSARDQPDTQYF.

V usage is TRBV7-2 and J usage is TRBJ2-7; TRBD2 is a possible D gene (5 bases). Germline values: CDR1 SGHTA, CDR2 FQGNSA. There are 14 residues in the CDR3. Trimming took off 2 bases at V and 7 bases at J, with 15 bases between the two ends. The CDR3 reads CASSLPPRVYEQYF. The CDR3 DNA is TGTGCCAGCAGCTTACCACCGCGGGTCTATGAGCAGTACTTC.